A single sample is the source of the 25 T cell receptor beta chains below, sequenced in a study of blood T cells in healthy people across ages. The authors ran a second PCR of about 7 to 11 cycles using a sample-barcoded 5' primer and a J-beta primer mix. TCRdb re-called the 5' RACE reads with MiXCR, one entry per CDR3 protein. This sample carries roughly 900,000 distinct CDR3 sequences, under 35% of them seen once, and the ten largest clones take approximately 15%. The specimen was blood. Receptors originate from a woman of 80 years or more in good health.

This clonotype came up a few times. J is TRBJ1-4 and V is TRBV6-1; 12 nucleotides agree with TRBD1. In germline, CDR1 is MNHNS, CDR2 SASEGT. The CDR3 spans 17 residues. With 4 bases clipped from V and 2 bases from J, the junction kept 5 bases outside the gene matches. The chain's CDR3 is CASSVRDRGPTNEKLFF. The CDR3 DNA follows: TGTGCCAGCAGTGTCCGGGACAGGGGGCCCACTAATGAAAAACTGTTTTTT.

The sample holds many counts of this clonotype. The gene calls are TRBV7-9 and TRBJ1-2; the match to TRBD1 covers 7 bases. Trimming cost V 0 bases and J 6 bases; bases outside gene matches: 1. The CDR3 runs to 13 residues. Germline assignment: CDR1 SEHNR and CDR2 FQNEAQ (reference sequence). This CDR3 is CASSLAGGNGYTF. Written as DNA, the CDR3 is TGTGCCAGCAGCTTAGCAGGGGGCAATGGCTACACCTTC.

The rearrangement joins TRBV4-1 to TRBJ2-3; 11 bases fit TRBD2. The germline CDR1 and CDR2 sequences are MGHRA and YSYEKL. V trimming: 2 bases; J trimming: 5 bases; junction bases outside the gene matches: 9. The CDR3 is 17 residues long. DNA for the CDR3: TGCGCCAGCAGCCAACTTACTAGCGGGGGCGGAATAGATACGCAGTATTTT. Translating gives CASSQLTSGGGIDTQYF.

About this clonotype itself: This may be a read error: a much more frequent sequence differs by one nucleotide. The chain links TRBV20-1 to TRBJ2-5; perhaps TRBD2 as D (7 bases). Between the trimmed V and J ends, which lost 6 bases and 11 bases, there was a span of 19 bases. The CDR3 loop spans 12 amino acids. The germline CDR1 and CDR2 sequences are DFQATT and SNEGSKA (reference sequence). The CDR3 DNA is TGCAGTGCAAACGGGGGGCCCCTTGAGCAGTACTTC. Protein: CSANGGPLEQYF.

The sample holds many counts of this clonotype. V and J are TRBV7-2 and TRBJ1-1; 10 bases are shared with TRBD1. The length of the CDR3 is 15 residues. Germline trimming cut 1 base from V and 8 bases from J; bases unmatched to any gene: 7. Germline-derived CDR1 and CDR2 are SGHTA and FQGNSA. The CDR3 is CASSLEGTGAREAFF. In nucleotides, the CDR3 is TGTGCCAGCAGCTTAGAGGGGACAGGGGCTCGCGAAGCTTTCTTT.

The chain joins TRBV4-3 to TRBJ2-5, with TRBD2 matching 12 bases. The junction had 8 bases not matched to a gene; V was cut back by 4 bases and J by 11 bases. Germline V gene data show CDR1 as LGHNA and CDR2 as YSLEER. CDR3 length: 14 residues. The CDR3 DNA follows: TGCGCCAGCAGCCGAGGGTCTAGCGGGGGGGGGCAGTACTTC. It encodes CASSRGSSGGGQYF.

At least ten counts were recorded for this clonotype. CDR3 region: CASSLGQISYNEQFF. The CDR3 DNA reads as TGTGCCAGCAGCTTAGGCCAAATCTCCTACAATGAGCAGTTCTTC. The genes are TRBV7-2 and TRBJ2-1; D uncertain. Germline V gene data show CDR1 as SGHTA and CDR2 as FQGNSA. The CDR3 spans 15 residues. V was pared by 1 base and J by 0 bases, with 7 bases between.

The chain combines TRBV3-1 with TRBJ1-4; D call uncertain. Trimming took off 3 bases at V and 0 bases at J, with 8 bases between the two ends. The CDR3 sequence is 15 residues long. CDR1 and CDR2 (germline): LGHDT, YNNKEL (reference sequence). The CDR3 sequence: CASSHRPATNEKLFF. In DNA, the CDR3 is TGTGCCAGCAGCCACCGACCGGCAACTAATGAAAAACTGTTTTTT. Full variable domain (rest looked up from reference TRBV3-1 and TRBJ1-4): DTAVSQTPKYLVTQMGNDKSIKCEQNLGHDTMYWYKQDSKKFLKIMFSYNNKELIINETVPNRFSPKSPDKAHLNLHINSLELGDSAVYFCASSHRPATNEKLFFGSGTQLSVL.

This clonotype has a count of ten or more. The rearrangement links TRBV7-2 to TRBJ2-7; D is possibly TRBD1 or TRBD2 (5 bases each). The CDR3 sequence is 14 residues long. Germline V gene data show CDR1 as SGHTA and CDR2 as FQGNSA. V shed 4 bases and J shed 3 bases, with 13 bases lying between them. CDR3 in amino acids: CASSSPGGGYEQYF. CDR3 sequence (DNA): TGTGCCAGCAGCTCCCCAGGTGGGGGCTACGAGCAGTACTTC.

This clonotype has ten or more counts. The gene calls are TRBV5-4 and TRBJ2-7, with D possibly TRBD1 on 5 matching bases. This CDR3 is built from 15 residues. Per the germline V gene, CDR1 is SGHNT and CDR2 is YYREEE (reference sequence). Trimming took 4 bases from V and 1 from J, leaving 15 bases between them. The CDR3 coding sequence is TGTGCCAGCAGCCCTATAACAGGTGGATCCTACGAGCAGTACTTC. Translated, it gives CASSPITGGSYEQYF.

Ten or more counts support this clonotype. The chain employs TRBV12-3 or TRBV12-4 and TRBJ2-4; D is tentatively TRBD1 or TRBD2 (6 bases each). The germline V and J ends were trimmed by 1 base and 5 bases, with 12 bases remaining between them. CDR3 size: 15 residues. The DNA of the CDR3 is TGTGCCAGCAGTTTAGATGGGGGGCTGCAAAACATTCAGTACTTC. Protein sequence: CASSLDGGLQNIQYF.

Remarks on this clonotype: At one end the junction does not follow the germline gene, possibly because of a read error. The V and J genes are TRBV6-1 and TRBJ2-3; TRBD1 aligns across 7 bases. The CDR3 loop spans 14 amino acids. From germline, CDR1 is MNHNS and CDR2 SASEGT. The CDR3 DNA reads as TGTGCCAGCAGGAAACAGGGGTCCCCAGATACGCGGTATTTT. Its translation is CASRKQGSPDTRYF.

This clonotype has only a few counts. V usage is TRBV20-1 and J usage is TRBJ1-5; D perhaps matches TRBD1 (5 bases). Germline V gene lookup returns CDR1 DFQATT and CDR2 SNEGSKA (reference sequence). This CDR3 region has 17 residues. The V gene lost 0 bases and the J gene lost 2 bases, with 17 bases spanning the gap. CDR3 nucleotides: TGCAGTGCTAGAGACGCGGCGGGGCCCCGGGGCAATCAGCCCCAGCATTTT. Translating it yields CSARDAAGPRGNQPQHF.

This clonotype has a count of ten or more. The chain recombines TRBV6-6 with TRBJ2-3; D perhaps matches TRBD1 (6 bases). Germline CDR1 MNHNY, CDR2 SVGAGI (reference sequence). Trimming stripped 7 bases from V and 2 bases from J, with 19 bases between. CDR3 length: 16 residues. CDR3 DNA sequence: TGTGCCAGCAACCCCGGGCAGGGGCGATTCACAGATACGCAGTATTTT. Translating it yields CASNPGQGRFTDTQYF.

This clonotype has ten or more counts. The chain uses TRBV10-3 and TRBJ2-3; the D is unclear. The CDR3 is 10 residues long. The germline V gene encodes CDR1 ENHRY and CDR2 SYGVKD. The V end was cut by 8 bases, the J end by 3 bases, with 3 bases between. CDR3 nucleotides: TGTGCCATCGGTACAGATACGCAGTATTTT. Translated, it gives CAIGTDTQYF.

This clonotype was seen at least ten times. The V and J genes are TRBV6-2 or TRBV6-3 and TRBJ2-3; 7 nucleotides align to TRBD2. Unmatched junction bases numbered 5, after V lost 7 bases and J lost 1 base. This CDR3 spans 14 amino acids. Germline V lookup: CDR1 MNHEY, CDR2 SVGEGT. The CDR3: CASNRLARTDTQYF. CDR3 coding DNA: TGTGCCAGCAACAGACTAGCCCGCACAGATACGCAGTATTTT.

Many counts were recorded for this clonotype. J is TRBJ2-1 and V is TRBV24-1, with TRBD2 matching over 8 bases. CDR1 is KGHDR and CDR2 is SFDVKD in the germline V gene. V trimming: 9 bases; J trimming: 8 bases; junction bases outside the gene matches: 11. The CDR3 length is 14 residues. The CDR3 region has the DNA TGTGCCACCCGGGCGGACGGGGGGGCTTATGAGCAGTTCTTC. Amino acid sequence: CATRADGGAYEQFF.

This clonotype was recorded many times. The chain combines TRBV11-2 with TRBJ2-3; D not certain. This CDR3 has 15 residues. The germline V gene has CDR1 SGHAT and CDR2 FQNNGV. Deletions cut 0 bases from V and 2 bases from J, with 9 bases between. CDR3 bases: TGTGCCAGCAGCTTAGAGGGTCAGAACACAGATACGCAGTATTTT. Amino acid sequence: CASSLEGQNTDTQYF.

The chain links TRBV11-2 to TRBJ2-6; 12 bases match TRBD1. The V gene's germline CDR1 is SGHAT and CDR2 FQNNGV. Germline trimming cut 4 bases from V and 2 bases from J; bases unmatched to any gene: 18. This CDR3 contains 22 residues. The CDR3 nucleotides are TGTGCCAGCAGCTCGTTAGGGACGCAGGCGGGACAGGGGGCTGCTGGGGCCAACGTCCTGACTTTC. This encodes CASSSLGTQAGQGAAGANVLTF. The complete variable domain, with remaining parts taken from reference TRBV11-2 and TRBJ2-6, reads EAGVAQSPRYKIIEKRQSVAFWCNPISGHATLYWYQQILGQGPKLLIQFQNNGVVDDSQLPKDRFSAERLKGVDSTLKIQPAKLEDSAVYLCASSSLGTQAGQGAAGANVLTFGAGSRLTVL.

Turning to this clonotype: This may be a read error: a much more frequent sequence differs by one nucleotide. The chain carries TRBV29-1 and TRBJ2-3; D unclear. CDR3 length equals 13 residues. In germline, CDR1 is SQVTM, CDR2 ANQGSEA. CDR3 nucleotides: TGCAGCGTTGAAGATCGGCCAAGCGATATGCAGTATTTT. Translated: CSVEDRPSDMQYF.

The CDR3 DNA is TGTGCCAGCAGCTGGACTAGCGGGGGGCCCCTCAATGAGCAGTTCTTC. Protein: CASSWTSGGPLNEQFF. The chain carries TRBV5-6 and TRBJ2-1; 14 bases align to TRBD2. This CDR3 region has 16 residues. The junction had 5 bases not matched to a gene; V was cut back by 3 bases and J by 6 bases. Germline V gene sequence: CDR1 SGHDT, CDR2 YYEEEE.

This clonotype occurred many times. This chain joins TRBV9 and TRBJ2-7; D might be TRBD1 (7 bases). Trimming stripped 4 bases from V and 0 bases from J, with 14 bases between. Germline CDR1 reads SGDLS; CDR2 reads YYNGEE. The CDR3 contains 15 residues. CDR3 coding DNA: TGTGCCAGCAGCCCGACAGGGAGGAGCTCCTACGAGCAGTACTTC. Its protein is CASSPTGRSSYEQYF.

There are a few counts of this clonotype. The chain is built from TRBV6-1 and TRBJ2-1; the match to TRBD2 covers 14 bases. Looked up from germline, CDR1 is MNHNS and CDR2 is SASEGT. With 4 bases clipped from V and 5 bases from J, the junction kept 7 bases outside the gene matches. The CDR3 sequence is 17 residues long. The CDR3 bases are TGTGCCAGCAGTGTGGGGCCGACTAGCGGGGGGGACAATGAGCAGTTCTTC. Protein sequence: CASSVGPTSGGDNEQFF.

The rearrangement links TRBV7-6 to TRBJ2-1, with D possibly TRBD2 on 5 matching bases. The CDR3 length is 13 residues. The ends were cut back, 5 bases at V and 5 bases at J, with 10 bases in the middle. Germline assignment: CDR1 SGHVS and CDR2 FNYEAQ. The CDR3 spells CASSMPGDNEQFF. The CDR3 bases are TGTGCCAGCAGCATGCCCGGGGACAATGAGCAGTTCTTC.

The rearrangement joins TRBV5-6 to TRBJ1-1, with 9 nucleotides matching TRBD1. From germline, CDR1 is SGHDT and CDR2 YYEEEE. The trim removed 0 bases at V and 0 bases at J, leaving 6 bases unmatched. This CDR3 region has 17 residues. CDR3 nucleotide sequence: TGTGCCAGCAGCTTGGTTAGGACAGGGGTCTTGAACACTGAAGCTTTCTTT. It encodes CASSLVRTGVLNTEAFF.